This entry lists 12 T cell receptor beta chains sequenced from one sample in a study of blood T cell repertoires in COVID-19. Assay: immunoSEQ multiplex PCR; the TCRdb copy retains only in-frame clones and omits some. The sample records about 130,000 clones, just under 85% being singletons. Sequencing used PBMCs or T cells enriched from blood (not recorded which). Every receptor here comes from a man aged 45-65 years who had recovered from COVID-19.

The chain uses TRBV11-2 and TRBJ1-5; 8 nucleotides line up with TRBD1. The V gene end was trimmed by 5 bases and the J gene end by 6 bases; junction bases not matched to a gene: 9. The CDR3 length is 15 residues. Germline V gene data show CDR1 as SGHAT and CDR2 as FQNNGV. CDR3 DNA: TGTGCCAGCAGCATACAGGGGGGGCTGGGTCAGCCCCAGCATTTT. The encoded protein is CASSIQGGLGQPQHF. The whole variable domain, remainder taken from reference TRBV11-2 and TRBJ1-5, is EAGVAQSPRYKIIEKRQSVAFWCNPISGHATLYWYQQILGQGPKLLIQFQNNGVVDDSQLPKDRFSAERLKGVDSTLKIQPAKLEDSAVYLCASSIQGGLGQPQHFGDGTRLSIL.

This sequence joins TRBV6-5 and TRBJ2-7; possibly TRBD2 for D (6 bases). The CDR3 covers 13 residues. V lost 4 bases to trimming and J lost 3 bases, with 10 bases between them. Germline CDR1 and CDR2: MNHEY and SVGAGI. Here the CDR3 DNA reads TGTGCCAGCAGTTCTGGGGGGAACTACGAGCAGTACTTC. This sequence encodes CASSSGGNYEQYF.

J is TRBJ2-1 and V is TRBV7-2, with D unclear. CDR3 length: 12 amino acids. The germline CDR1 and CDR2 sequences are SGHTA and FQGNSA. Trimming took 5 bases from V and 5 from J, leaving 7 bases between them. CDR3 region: CASSEHNNEQFF. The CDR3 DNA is TGTGCCAGCAGCGAACACAACAATGAGCAGTTCTTC.

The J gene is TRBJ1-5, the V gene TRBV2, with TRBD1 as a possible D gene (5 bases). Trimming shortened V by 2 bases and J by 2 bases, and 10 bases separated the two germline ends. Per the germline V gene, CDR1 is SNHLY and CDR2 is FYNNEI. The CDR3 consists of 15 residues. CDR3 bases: TGTGCCAGCAGTGAAATGGGGGGGGGCAATCAGCCCCAGCATTTT. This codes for CASSEMGGGNQPQHF.

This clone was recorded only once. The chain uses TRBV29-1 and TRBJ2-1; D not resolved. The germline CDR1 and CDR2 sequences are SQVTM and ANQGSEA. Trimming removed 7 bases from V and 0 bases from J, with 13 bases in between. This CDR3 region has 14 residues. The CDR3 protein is CSAGRVASYNEQFF. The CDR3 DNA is TGCAGCGCTGGCCGGGTTGCCTCCTACAATGAGCAGTTCTTC.

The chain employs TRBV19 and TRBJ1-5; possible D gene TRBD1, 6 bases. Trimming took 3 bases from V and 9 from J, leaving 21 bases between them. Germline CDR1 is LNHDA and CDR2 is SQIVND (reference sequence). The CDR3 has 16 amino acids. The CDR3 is CASSIAASTGSPPQHF. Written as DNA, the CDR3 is TGTGCCAGTAGTATCGCCGCTTCGACAGGATCCCCGCCCCAGCATTTT.

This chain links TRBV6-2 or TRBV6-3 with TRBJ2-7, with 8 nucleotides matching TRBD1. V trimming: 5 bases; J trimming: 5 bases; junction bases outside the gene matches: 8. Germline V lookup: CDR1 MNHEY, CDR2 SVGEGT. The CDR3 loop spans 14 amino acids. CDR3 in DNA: TGTGCCAGCAGTCAGCGACAGGGGTTACACGAGCAGTACTTC. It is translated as CASSQRQGLHEQYF.

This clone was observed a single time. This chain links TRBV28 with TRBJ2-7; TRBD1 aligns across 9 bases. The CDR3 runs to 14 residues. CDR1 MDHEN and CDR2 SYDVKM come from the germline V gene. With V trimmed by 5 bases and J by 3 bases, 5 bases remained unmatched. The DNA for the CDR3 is TGTGCCAGCAGTCTTGGACAGGGGATCTACGAGCAGTACTTC. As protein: CASSLGQGIYEQYF.

The CDR3 here is CASRGGVANEKLFF. CDR3 nucleotides: TGCGCCAGCCGGGGTGGGGTTGCGAATGAAAAACTGTTTTTT. The chain carries TRBV5-1 and TRBJ1-4; D gene uncertain. The V gene lost 7 bases and the J gene lost 5 bases, with 15 bases spanning the gap. The CDR3 totals 14 residues. Germline CDR1 SGHRS, CDR2 YFSETQ. The full variable domain, its missing parts supplied by reference TRBV5-1 and TRBJ1-4, is KAGVTQTPRYLIKTRGQQVTLSCSPISGHRSVSWYQQTPGQGLQFLFEYFSETQRNKGNFPGRFSGRQFSNSRSEMNVSTLELGDSALYLCASRGGVANEKLFFGSGTQLSVL.

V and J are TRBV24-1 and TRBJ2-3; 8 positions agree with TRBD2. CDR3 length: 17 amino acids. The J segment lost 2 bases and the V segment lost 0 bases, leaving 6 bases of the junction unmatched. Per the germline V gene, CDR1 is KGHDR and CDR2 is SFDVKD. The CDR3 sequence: CATSDLMWGLDTDTQYF. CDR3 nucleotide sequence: TGTGCCACCAGTGATTTGATGTGGGGACTAGACACAGATACGCAGTATTTT.

Here the CDR3 DNA reads TGTGCCAGCAGCCAAAGGCAGGGGGGAAAACTGTTTTTT. Translated, it gives CASSQRQGGKLFF. The gene calls are TRBV3-1 (or the pseudogene TRBV3-2) and TRBJ1-4, with TRBD1 matching over 7 bases. This CDR3 spans 13 amino acids. V lost 2 bases to trimming and J lost 10 bases; unmatched junction nucleotides: 4. Germline lookup yields CDR1 LGHDT and CDR2 YNNKEL (reference sequence).

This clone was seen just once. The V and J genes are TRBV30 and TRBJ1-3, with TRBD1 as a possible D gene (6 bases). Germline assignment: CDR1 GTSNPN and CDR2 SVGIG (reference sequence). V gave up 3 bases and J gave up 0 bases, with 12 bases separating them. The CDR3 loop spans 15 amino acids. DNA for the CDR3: TGTGCCTGGAGCGCACAGGGTAACTCTGGAAACACCATATATTTT. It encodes CAWSAQGNSGNTIYF.